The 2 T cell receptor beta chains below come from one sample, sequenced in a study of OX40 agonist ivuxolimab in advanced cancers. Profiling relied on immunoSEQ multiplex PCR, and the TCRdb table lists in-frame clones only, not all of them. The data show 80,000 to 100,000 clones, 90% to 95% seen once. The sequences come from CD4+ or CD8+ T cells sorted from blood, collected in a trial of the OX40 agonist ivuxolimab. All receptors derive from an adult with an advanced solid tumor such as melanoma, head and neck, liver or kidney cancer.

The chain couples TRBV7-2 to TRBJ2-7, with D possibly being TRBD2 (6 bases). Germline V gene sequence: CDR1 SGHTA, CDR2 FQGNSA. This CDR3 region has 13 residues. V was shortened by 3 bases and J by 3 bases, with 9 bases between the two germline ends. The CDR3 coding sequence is TGTGCCAGCAGCTTCGGGCGGGGCTACGAGCAGTACTTC. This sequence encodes CASSFGRGYEQYF.

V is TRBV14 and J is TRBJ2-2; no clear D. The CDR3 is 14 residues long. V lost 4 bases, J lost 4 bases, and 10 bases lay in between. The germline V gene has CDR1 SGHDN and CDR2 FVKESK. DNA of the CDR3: TGTGCCAGCAGCCTCCGGACCTTCACCGGGGAGCTGTTTTTT. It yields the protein CASSLRTFTGELFF.